This entry lists 18 T cell receptor beta chains sequenced from one sample in a study of naive and memory T cell subsets. The SP2 primer and nested alpha and beta constant region primers amplified ligated cDNA in four rounds. Each CDR3 protein gets one entry after TCRdb re-called the UMI-ligation and nested PCR reads with MiXCR. The sample lists tens of thousands of distinct CDR3 sequences; 4.5% to 7% were seen once. The treatment here: skin biopsy from PPD injection site in Mantoux-positive individual. TCR cDNA received a 3' ligated oligonucleotide that carried a UMI. The sample in question was skin, obtained from a tuberculin skin test site. These receptors were taken from an adult in good health.

In its sample, this clonotype was seen a few times. This chain links TRBV13 with TRBJ2-7, with D possibly being TRBD1 (5 bases). Germline CDR1 reads PRHDT; CDR2 reads FYEKMQ (reference sequence). CDR3 length: 14 amino acids. Trimming removed 4 bases from V and 7 bases from J, with 17 bases in between. CDR3 DNA: TGTGCCAGCAGCTCTGACAGTGGGCTGGGGGAGCAGTACTTC. Protein sequence: CASSSDSGLGEQYF. Supplemented by reference TRBV13 and TRBJ2-7, the full variable domain reads AAGVIQSPRHLIKEKRETATLKCYPIPRHDTVYWYQQGPGQDPQFLISFYEKMQSDKGSIPDRFSAQQFSDYHSELNMSSLELGDSALYFCASSSDSGLGEQYFGPGTRLTVT.

This clonotype was counted many times. This sequence joins TRBV7-2 and TRBJ1-5; possibly TRBD1 for D (5 bases). There are 13 residues in the CDR3. Germline-derived CDR1 and CDR2 are SGHTA and FQGNSA. Trimming pared 5 bases from V and 4 bases from J, leaving 9 bases between. CDR3 residues: CASSRGTNQPQHF. As DNA, the CDR3 is TGTGCCAGCAGCAGGGGAACTAATCAGCCCCAGCATTTT. The variable domain in full, with the rest retrieved from reference TRBV7-2 and TRBJ1-5, is GAGVSQSPSNKVTEKGKDVELRCDPISGHTALYWYRQSLGQGLEFLIYFQGNSAPDKSGLPSDRFSAERTGGSVSTLTIQRTQQEDSAVYLCASSRGTNQPQHFGDGTRLSIL.

This clonotype has at least ten counts. The chain uses TRBV20-1 and TRBJ2-2; 8 nucleotides match TRBD1. Germline V gives CDR1 DFQATT, CDR2 SNEGSKA (reference sequence). The CDR3 runs 14 residues. After removal of 6 bases from V and 1 base from J, the junction contained 4 bases not matched to a gene. CDR3 loop: CSAPGTGNTGELFF. In DNA form, the CDR3 reads TGCAGTGCCCCCGGGACAGGGAACACCGGGGAGCTGTTTTTT.

The chain is built from TRBV9 and TRBJ2-3; D unclear. Trimming shortened V by 4 bases and J by 8 bases, and 26 bases separated the two germline ends. This CDR3 has 17 amino acids. Germline V gene lookup returns CDR1 SGDLS and CDR2 YYNGEE. The CDR3 region has the DNA TGTGCCAGCAGCCGGCTGGGGATTGCTCGACGAAAAAGTACGCAGTATTTT. Encoded protein: CASSRLGIARRKSTQYF.

This clonotype was counted ten times or more. The V gene is TRBV4-2, the J gene TRBJ2-1; 13 bases agree with TRBD2. This CDR3 is built from 17 residues. Germline V gives CDR1 LGHNA, CDR2 YNFKEQ. With 0 bases clipped from V and 9 bases from J, the junction kept 8 bases outside the gene matches. In DNA form, the CDR3 reads TGTGCCAGCAGCCAAGATCTAGGGACTAGCGGGACGAGTGAGCAGTTCTTC. Translated: CASSQDLGTSGTSEQFF.

By frequency in the sample, this clonotype is medium-sized (0.01 to 0.1%). This rearrangement joins TRBV6-2 or TRBV6-3 to TRBJ2-2; D not resolved. The V end lost 4 bases, the J end lost 2 bases, and 5 bases lay between the germline ends. The germline V gene encodes CDR1 MNHEY and CDR2 SVGEGT. This CDR3 is built from 13 residues. Written as DNA, the CDR3 is TGTGCCAGCAGTTGGGGAAACACCGGGGAGCTGTTTTTT. Translation gives CASSWGNTGELFF.

This clonotype was picked up many times. The chain links TRBV29-1 to TRBJ1-2; possible D gene TRBD1, 6 bases. In germline, CDR1 is SQVTM, CDR2 ANQGSEA. Trimming pared 8 bases from V and 1 base from J, leaving 17 bases between. The CDR3 has 14 amino acids. Here the CDR3 reads CSLTGGPDNYGYTF. DNA for the CDR3: TGCAGCCTCACCGGGGGGCCTGATAACTATGGCTACACCTTC.

This clonotype was counted at least ten times. The rearrangement joins TRBV29-1 to TRBJ2-7; 9 bases are shared with TRBD1. V dropped 6 bases and J dropped 6; count of bases not matched to a gene: 12. From germline, CDR1 is SQVTM and CDR2 ANQGSEA. This CDR3 contains 14 residues. The CDR3 is CSVTIGTGIPEQYF. CDR3 sequence (DNA): TGCAGCGTCACCATCGGGACAGGGATCCCCGAGCAGTACTTC.

This clonotype is large (0.1 to 1%). The chain is built from TRBV4-3 and TRBJ2-2; 10 bases are a match to TRBD2. This CDR3 region has 17 residues. V lost 1 base to trimming and J lost 1 base; unmatched junction nucleotides: 3. Germline V gene lookup returns CDR1 LGHNA and CDR2 YSLEER. The CDR3, as DNA: TGCGCCAGCAGCCAAGGGTCTAGCGGGAGGAACACCGGGGAGCTGTTTTTT. Translating it yields CASSQGSSGRNTGELFF.

This clonotype occurred a few times. J is TRBJ1-1 and V is TRBV12-3 or TRBV12-4, with D perhaps TRBD1 (5 bases). Trimming cost V 7 bases and J 1 base, with 13 bases left between them. The CDR3 loop spans 14 amino acids. The CDR3 spells CASIPDISNTEAFF. The CDR3, as DNA: TGTGCCAGCATCCCGGACATATCGAACACTGAAGCTTTCTTT.

Concerning this clonotype: This clone may be a read error of a much larger clone one base away. The J gene is TRBJ2-1, the V gene TRBV9; D is ambiguous. The CDR3 covers 15 residues. The germline V gene has CDR1 SGDLS and CDR2 YYNGEE. V lost 2 bases to trimming and J lost 6 bases, with 15 bases between them. CDR3 sequence reads: CASSVRQEFANEQFF. CDR3 sequence (DNA): TGTGCCAGCAGCGTTCGGCAGGAGTTTGCCAATGAGCAGTTCTTC.

Many counts were recorded for this clonotype. The V call is TRBV10-3, the J call TRBJ2-3, with a tentative D call TRBD1 (6 bases). CDR1 is ENHRY and CDR2 is SYGVKD in the germline V gene. Between the trimmed V and J ends, which lost 6 bases and 2 bases, there was a span of 15 bases. CDR3 length: 15 amino acids. The CDR3 DNA reads as TGTGCCATCAGCCAAATTTGGGGGCTCACAGATACGCAGTATTTT. It is translated as CAISQIWGLTDTQYF.

The rearrangement joins TRBV18 to TRBJ1-1; 11 nucleotides match TRBD1. After removal of 2 bases from V and 4 bases from J, the junction contained 18 bases not matched to a gene. Per the germline V gene, CDR1 is KGHSH and CDR2 is LQKENI. The CDR3 runs 20 residues. The CDR3 region has the DNA TGTGCCAGCTCACCATTGGGTATTGGTCGGACAGGGGGCTGGGGCACTGAAGCTTTCTTT. Its protein is CASSPLGIGRTGGWGTEAFF.

There are many counts of this clonotype. This chain connects TRBV15 to TRBJ2-1; D ambiguous. The CDR3 spans 14 residues. CDR1 and CDR2 from the germline V gene are LNHNV and YYDKDF (reference sequence). The V gene lost 5 bases and the J gene lost 2 bases, with 10 bases spanning the gap. CDR3 DNA: TGTGCCACCAGCCCCCAAGCTGCCTACAATGAGCAGTTCTTC. Translated: CATSPQAAYNEQFF.

The CDR3 spells CASSRMGVAYEQYF. The CDR3 nucleotides read TGTGCCAGCAGCCGGATGGGAGTCGCCTACGAGCAGTACTTC. The chain uses TRBV7-8 and TRBJ2-7, with D possibly being TRBD2 (5 bases). CDR3 length: 14 residues. CDR1 and CDR2 (germline): SGHVS, FQNEAQ. The V end was cut by 5 bases, the J end by 2 bases, with 13 bases between.

In this sample, this clonotype turned up many times. This sequence joins TRBV6-1 and TRBJ1-4, with a possible D match to TRBD1 (5 bases). This CDR3 is built from 14 residues. From germline, CDR1 is MNHNS and CDR2 SASEGT. Trimming cost V 7 bases and J 8 bases, with 17 bases left between them. The CDR3 spells CASIGTAAGEKLFF. CDR3 bases: TGTGCCAGCATAGGGACGGCCGCAGGGGAAAAACTGTTTTTT.

In this sample, this clonotype turned up many times. The CDR3 sequence: CASSSPPSNQPQHF. Written as DNA, the CDR3 is TGTGCCAGCAGTTCCCCCCCTAGCAATCAGCCCCAGCATTTT. The gene calls are TRBV28 and TRBJ1-5; no clear D. V was pared by 4 bases and J by 0 bases, with 7 bases between. In germline, CDR1 is MDHEN, CDR2 SYDVKM. CDR3 length equals 14 residues.

This clonotype was picked up many times. V is TRBV7-9 and J is TRBJ1-1; D is ambiguous. CDR1 is SEHNR and CDR2 is FQNEAQ in the germline V gene (reference sequence). This CDR3 has 14 residues. Trimming took 4 bases from V and 2 from J, leaving 11 bases between them. CDR3 amino acids: CASSSHKLNTEAFF. In DNA, the CDR3 is TGTGCCAGCAGCTCTCATAAGCTAAACACTGAAGCTTTCTTT.